This passage covers 32 T cell receptor beta chains from one sample sequenced in a study of technical replicates of blood from a few donors. The data were produced by immunoSEQ multiplex PCR, yet TCRdb's version contains in-frame clones alone and is incomplete. Found here are about 49,000 clones, approximately 90% of them singletons; the top ten hold about 4.3%. The sample was PBMCs. The source is a human donor in good health. Some clones in this sample may be carry-over from other donors' samples.

This chain joins TRBV7-3 and TRBJ1-2; the match to TRBD1 covers 7 bases. The CDR3 loop spans 18 amino acids. V dropped 5 bases and J dropped 0; count of bases not matched to a gene: 15. The germline CDR1 and CDR2 sequences are SGHTA and FQGTGA. The CDR3 here is CASSPTRDSRSANYGYTF. CDR3 DNA sequence: TGTGCCAGCAGCCCGACTCGGGACAGTCGAAGTGCTAACTATGGCTACACCTTC. Full variable domain (remainder filled in from reference TRBV7-3 and TRBJ1-2): GAGVSQTPSNKVTEKGKYVELRCDPISGHTALYWYRQSLGQGPEFLIYFQGTGAADDSGLPNDRFFAVRPEGSVSTLKIQRTERGDSAVYLCASSPTRDSRSANYGYTFGSGTRLTVV.

V and J are TRBV7-9 and TRBJ2-5; D ambiguous. Trimming took off 3 bases at V and 2 bases at J, with 7 bases between the two ends. CDR1 and CDR2 from the germline V gene are SEHNR and FQNEAQ (reference sequence). This CDR3 has 13 residues. The CDR3 DNA reads as TGTGCCAGCAGCTTCTCAGTACAAGAGACCCAGTACTTC. Its translation is CASSFSVQETQYF.

This clone has just one count. The chain couples TRBV7-9 to TRBJ1-1; D is ambiguous. The CDR3 consists of 11 residues. Germline loops: CDR1 SEHNR, CDR2 FQNEAQ (reference sequence). Trimming pared 3 bases from V and 8 bases from J, leaving 7 bases between. CDR3 protein: CASSLSREAFF. For the CDR3, the DNA is TGTGCCAGCAGCTTGTCGCGGGAAGCTTTCTTT. Supplemented by reference TRBV7-9 and TRBJ1-1, the full variable domain reads DTGVSQNPRHKITKRGQNVTFRCDPISEHNRLYWYRQTLGQGPEFLTYFQNEAQLEKSRLLSDRFSAERPKGSFSTLEIQRTEQGDSAMYLCASSLSREAFFGQGTRLTVV.

The rearrangement uses TRBV7-2 and TRBJ2-7; 7 positions match TRBD1. This CDR3 region has 12 residues. V dropped 5 bases and J dropped 2; count of bases not matched to a gene: 0. Germline V lookup: CDR1 SGHTA, CDR2 FQGNSA. The DNA for the CDR3 is TGTGCCAGCAGCCAGGGGGCCTACGAGCAGTACTTC. This encodes CASSQGAYEQYF.

The rearrangement uses TRBV11-2 and TRBJ2-7; tentative D call: TRBD2 (5 bases). Germline-derived CDR1 and CDR2 are SGHAT and FQNNGV. This CDR3 has 18 amino acids. Trimming shortened V by 5 bases and J by 7 bases, and 30 bases separated the two germline ends. The CDR3 loop reads CASSPLEGRVLRGLEQYF. In DNA form, the CDR3 reads TGTGCCAGCAGCCCCTTAGAGGGTCGGGTTCTACGTGGACTTGAGCAGTACTTC.

This CDR3 is CSALGGRNNEQFF. The CDR3, as DNA: TGCAGCGCCCTGGGGGGACGGAACAATGAGCAGTTCTTC. The chain combines TRBV29-1 with TRBJ2-1, with a tentative D call TRBD2 (6 bases). The CDR3 has 13 amino acids. Trimming removed 7 bases at V and 5 bases at J, with 15 bases between. Per germline, CDR1 SQVTM and CDR2 ANQGSEA.

The rearrangement joins TRBV7-9 to TRBJ2-7; 9 bases match TRBD2. The CDR3 spans 15 residues. Trimming at V came to 5 bases and at J to 5 bases, leaving 10 bases not matched to a gene. The germline V gene has CDR1 SEHNR and CDR2 FQNEAQ (reference sequence). The CDR3 reads CASSQVGLALDEQYF. In DNA, the CDR3 is TGTGCCAGCAGCCAAGTGGGACTAGCTCTGGACGAGCAGTACTTC.

V is TRBV5-1 and J is TRBJ1-1; the D is unclear. The germline gives CDR1 SGHRS, CDR2 YFSETQ. V shed 2 bases and J shed 3 bases, with 8 bases lying between them. The CDR3 consists of 13 residues. CDR3: CASSFEAYTEAFF. The DNA for the CDR3 is TGCGCCAGCAGCTTTGAGGCCTACACTGAAGCTTTCTTT.

There are a few counts of this clone. CDR3 region: CASSLEGAAAEQYF. In nucleotides, the CDR3 is TGTGCCAGCAGCTTAGAGGGGGCTGCCGCCGAGCAGTACTTC. V usage is TRBV7-9 and J usage is TRBJ2-7; 7 nucleotides line up with TRBD1. Trimming took 1 base from V and 6 from J; bases not matched to a gene: 6. This CDR3 spans 14 amino acids. Germline CDR1 reads SEHNR; CDR2 reads FQNEAQ (reference sequence).

This chain uses TRBV12-5 with TRBJ1-5, with a tentative D call TRBD1 (5 bases). CDR3 length equals 16 residues. Germline V gives CDR1 LGHNT, CDR2 FRNRAP. The germline V and J ends were trimmed by 5 bases and 6 bases, with 20 bases remaining between them. The CDR3 loop reads CASGPDRQRRGQPQHF. As DNA, the CDR3 is TGTGCTAGTGGTCCGGACCGACAAAGGAGGGGTCAGCCCCAGCATTTT.

The chain combines TRBV10-3 with TRBJ1-2, with D unresolved. The germline CDR1 and CDR2 sequences are ENHRY and SYGVKD. The CDR3 totals 12 residues. Trimming took 8 bases from V and 8 from J, leaving 15 bases between them. In DNA form, the CDR3 reads TGTGCCATCTTCGTCCCGGTATTCGGCTACACCTTC. It codes for CAIFVPVFGYTF.

The J gene is TRBJ2-5, the V gene TRBV15, with TRBD2 identical over 11 bases. This CDR3 spans 18 amino acids. The ends lost 0 bases at V and 2 bases at J; junction bases unmatched: 8. Germline values: CDR1 LNHNV, CDR2 YYDKDF (reference sequence). The CDR3 DNA reads TGTGCCACCAGCAGAGATATTCCGGGACTAGCGGCACAAGAGACCCAGTACTTC. Translating gives CATSRDIPGLAAQETQYF. The full variable domain, in which reference TRBV15 and TRBJ2-5 provide the parts outside the CDR3, is DAMVIQNPRYQVTQFGKPVTLSCSQTLNHNVMYWYQQKSSQAPKLLFHYYDKDFNNEADTPDNFQSRRPNTSFCFLDIRSPGLGDTAMYLCATSRDIPGLAAQETQYFGPGTRLLVL.

The CDR3 nucleotides read TGTGCCACCCCGGTGAGGCAGGGTATAAATGGCTACACCTTC. Translation gives CATPVRQGINGYTF. The V and J genes are TRBV2 and TRBJ1-2; possible D gene TRBD1, 5 bases. The ends were cut back, 10 bases at V and 6 bases at J, with 21 bases in the middle. The CDR3 runs to 14 residues. Germline-derived CDR1 and CDR2 are SNHLY and FYNNEI.

The chain uses TRBV6-5 and TRBJ2-1; 8 bases are a match to TRBD1. Germline CDR1 is MNHEY and CDR2 is SVGAGI. V shed 2 bases and J 6 bases; nucleotides not matched to a gene: 3. The CDR3 sequence is 14 residues long. The CDR3 region is CASSYRQGANEQFF. The CDR3 bases are TGTGCCAGCAGTTACAGGCAGGGGGCCAATGAGCAGTTCTTC.

This clone was seen only a few times. The V and J genes are TRBV27 and TRBJ2-1; D gene ambiguous. The CDR3 loop spans 15 amino acids. CDR1 is MNHEY, CDR2 SMNVEV, per germline (reference sequence). V was cut by 4 bases and J by 5 bases, with 15 bases left in between. CDR3 DNA: TGTGCCAGCAGTTCGGTCGTCAACCCGGACAATGAGCAGTTCTTC. This encodes CASSSVVNPDNEQFF.

The chain carries TRBV27 and TRBJ1-1, with D tentatively TRBD1 (5 bases). CDR3 length equals 13 residues. V shed 8 bases and J shed 5 bases, with 15 bases lying between them. Germline V gene lookup returns CDR1 MNHEY and CDR2 SMNVEV (reference sequence). The CDR3: CASLRGVGTEAFF. CDR3 in DNA: TGTGCCAGCTTAAGGGGCGTGGGGACTGAAGCTTTCTTT.

The rearrangement joins TRBV4-3 to TRBJ1-1; maybe TRBD1 (5 bases). The CDR3 is made up of 15 amino acids. Trimming cost V 6 bases and J 5 bases, with 19 bases left between them. CDR1 and CDR2 (germline): LGHNA, YSLEER. CDR3 sequence (DNA): TGCGCCAGCAGTCTAACCTTTTACGGGGGGACTGAAGCTTTCTTT. Its protein is CASSLTFYGGTEAFF.

The V call is TRBV4-3, the J call TRBJ1-1; no clear D. V was cut by 0 bases and J by 3 bases, with 14 bases left in between. This CDR3 has 16 residues. The germline gives CDR1 LGHNA, CDR2 YSLEER. In DNA, the CDR3 is TGCGCCAGCAGCCAAGATAATAGTTTGGTGGACACTGAAGCTTTCTTT. Protein product: CASSQDNSLVDTEAFF.

The V gene is TRBV4-3, the J gene TRBJ2-2, with a possible D match to TRBD1 (5 bases). Germline lookup yields CDR1 LGHNA and CDR2 YSLEER. With 6 bases removed from V and 1 base from J, the gap between germline ends came to 9 bases. This CDR3 comprises 14 residues. CDR3: CASRPQGNTGELFF. The CDR3 region has the DNA TGCGCCAGCAGACCCCAGGGGAACACCGGGGAGCTGTTTTTT.

J is TRBJ1-4 and V is TRBV5-1, with D possibly being TRBD1 (6 bases). The germline V gene encodes CDR1 SGHRS and CDR2 YFSETQ. The V gene lost 4 bases and the J gene lost 0 bases, with 16 bases spanning the gap. This CDR3 is 17 amino acids long. Here the CDR3 DNA reads TGCGCCAGCAGCCACGCACTACAGGGCGCAACTAATGAAAAACTGTTTTTT. Translating it yields CASSHALQGATNEKLFF.

The V and J genes are TRBV6-6 and TRBJ1-5; tentatively, D is TRBD1 (5 bases). The germline CDR1 and CDR2 sequences are MNHNY and SVGAGI (reference sequence). Trimming shortened V by 8 bases and J by 3 bases, and 14 bases separated the two germline ends. The CDR3 spans 14 residues. This chain's CDR3 is CASEGRVNNQPQHF. The DNA of the CDR3 is TGTGCCAGCGAAGGCAGGGTAAACAATCAGCCCCAGCATTTT.

V gene TRBV4-2 combines with J gene TRBJ2-3; D gene unclear. V lost 4 bases and J 4 bases, leaving 9 bases between the germline ends. CDR3 length: 13 amino acids. From germline, CDR1 is LGHNA and CDR2 YNFKEQ. CDR3 DNA sequence: TGTGCCAGCAGCCTTACAGTTTCAGATACGCAGTATTTT. Translation: CASSLTVSDTQYF.

V gene TRBV2 combines with J gene TRBJ1-1, with D perhaps matching TRBD1 (5 bases). The CDR3 covers 14 residues. Germline V gene data show CDR1 as SNHLY and CDR2 as FYNNEI. Trimming left V 6 bases short and J 2 bases short, with 13 bases between. In nucleotides, the CDR3 is TGTGCCAGCAGAGATAGACAGAGAAACACTGAAGCTTTCTTT. Protein: CASRDRQRNTEAFF.

The chain is built from TRBV13 and TRBJ2-7; 7 positions match TRBD2. The germline V gene has CDR1 PRHDT and CDR2 FYEKMQ (reference sequence). The length of the CDR3 is 14 residues. J lost 6 bases, V lost 5 bases, and 10 bases had no gene match. As DNA, the CDR3 is TGTGCCAGCAGCAAGCGGGGTCTGGGGCTCGAGCAGTACTTC. Its translation: CASSKRGLGLEQYF. Using reference TRBV13 and TRBJ2-7 for the parts outside the CDR3, the full variable domain is AAGVIQSPRHLIKEKRETATLKCYPIPRHDTVYWYQQGPGQDPQFLISFYEKMQSDKGSIPDRFSAQQFSDYHSELNMSSLELGDSALYFCASSKRGLGLEQYFGPGTRLTVT.

The chain joins TRBV5-4 to TRBJ1-1; maybe TRBD1 (5 bases). The CDR3 extends over 15 amino acids. From germline, CDR1 is SGHNT and CDR2 YYREEE (reference sequence). The germline V and J ends were trimmed by 4 bases and 0 bases, with 13 bases remaining between them. The CDR3, as DNA: TGTGCCAGCAGCCCCCCGCAGGGTTTGAACACTGAAGCTTTCTTT. It encodes CASSPPQGLNTEAFF.

The CDR3 sequence: CASSGQLLNTEAFF. CDR3 sequence (DNA): TGTGCCAGCAGTGGACAGCTGCTGAACACTGAAGCTTTCTTT. V gene TRBV6-1 combines with J gene TRBJ1-1; D may be TRBD1 (5 bases). V lost 4 bases to trimming and J lost 0 bases, with 9 bases between them. Germline CDR1 reads MNHNS; CDR2 reads SASEGT. The CDR3 totals 14 residues.

The chain combines TRBV7-2 with TRBJ1-1; maybe TRBD1 (6 bases). V was cut by 3 bases and J by 10 bases, with 12 bases left in between. The CDR3 runs 12 residues. Germline CDR1 SGHTA, CDR2 FQGNSA. The CDR3 bases are TGTGCCAGCAGCTTTGCGGGGGCAGCAGCTTTCTTT. Translated, it gives CASSFAGAAAFF.

This sequence joins TRBV2 and TRBJ1-3, with TRBD1 matching over 7 bases. From germline, CDR1 is SNHLY and CDR2 FYNNEI. The J segment lost 1 base and the V segment lost 4 bases, leaving 4 bases of the junction unmatched. The CDR3 consists of 15 residues. In nucleotides, the CDR3 is TGTGCCAGCAGTGTGGAGGGGGCTTCTGGAAACACCATATATTTT. Its protein is CASSVEGASGNTIYF.

The chain has TRBV23-1 and TRBJ1-1; TRBD1 matches at 7 bases. TRBV23-1 is treated as an ORF (open reading frame) with a function not yet certain. The CDR3 runs 15 residues. The V segment lost 9 bases and the J segment 0 bases; nucleotides outside the gene matches: 10. The CDR3 DNA sequence: TGCGCCAGATCTAGAACAGGGGCCATGAACACTGAAGCTTTCTTT. It encodes CARSRTGAMNTEAFF.

This clone showed up just once. The J gene is TRBJ1-2, the V gene TRBV7-9; no firm D call. Per the germline V gene, CDR1 is SEHNR and CDR2 is FQNEAQ (reference sequence). V lost 1 base to trimming and J lost 2 bases, with 11 bases between them. The CDR3 has 15 residues. The CDR3 bases are TGTGCCAGCAGCTTAGGGCCGGGGAGAAACTATGGCTACACCTTC. It yields the protein CASSLGPGRNYGYTF.

The chain couples TRBV5-6 to TRBJ2-5, with a possible D match to TRBD2 (6 bases). Trimming took 0 bases from V and 5 from J, leaving 14 bases between them. Germline values: CDR1 SGHDT, CDR2 YYEEEE. This CDR3 region has 15 residues. In DNA, the CDR3 is TGTGCCAGCAGCTTGGGACTAGTGGGTCGGGAGACCCAGTACTTC. It encodes CASSLGLVGRETQYF.

V is TRBV7-9 and J is TRBJ2-7; possible D gene TRBD1, 5 bases. The length of the CDR3 is 12 residues. V lost 5 bases and J 4 bases, leaving 9 bases between the germline ends. The V gene's germline CDR1 is SEHNR and CDR2 FQNEAQ (reference sequence). In DNA, the CDR3 is TGTGCCAGCAGCCCCGACAGATACGAGCAGTACTTC. Protein sequence: CASSPDRYEQYF.